This T cell receptor (beta chain) originates from a study of shared clonotypes between healthy human individuals. The CDR3 loop spans 16 amino acids. Germline lookup yields CDR1 MGHDK and CDR2 SYGVNS. V lost 10 bases, J lost 6 bases, and 24 bases lay in between. Profiling relied on immunoSEQ multiplex PCR, and the TCRdb table lists in-frame clones only, not all of them. This table has approximately 980,000 clones, less than 85% appearing once. This chain joins TRBV25-1 and TRBJ1-4, with D possibly matching TRBD1 (5 bases). The sequenced sample was memory CD4+ T cells sorted from blood. The subset is: CD45RA-negative fraction. The clonotype was recovered from a man aged 18 to 29 in good health. The CDR3 nucleotides are TGTGCCACCTCGCGCACTCAGGGCCGAGAGGATGAAAAACTGTTTTTT. Amino acid sequence: CATSRTQGREDEKLFF.